Sequencing of this T cell receptor (beta chain) was carried out in a study of blood T cell repertoires in COVID-19. Study background: PBMCs, B-cell-depleted T cells, or T cells were the source of the cDNA or gDNA that made up the material.

Using immunoSEQ multiplex PCR, the repertoire was profiled, and TCRdb retains in-frame clones only, with some absent. The sample contains 200,000 to 250,000 clones, 84% of which appear only once. This CDR3 spans 12 amino acids. Germline V gives CDR1 SGHDN, CDR2 FVKESK. Losses at the gene ends were 4 bases for V and 7 bases for J; bases not matched to a gene: 3. Sequencing was done on a sample of PBMCs or T cells enriched from blood (not recorded which). The V and J genes are TRBV14 and TRBJ1-2; TRBD1 agrees at 7 bases. This receptor was obtained from a woman aged 40-49 years who had recovered from COVID-19. CDR3 sequence: CASSRDRAGYTF. The CDR3 DNA reads TGTGCCAGCAGCCGAGACAGGGCTGGCTACACCTTC. The whole variable domain, remainder taken from reference TRBV14 and TRBJ1-2, is EAGVTQFPSHSVIEKGQTVTLRCDPISGHDNLYWYRRVMGKEIKFLLHFVKESKQDESGMPNNRFLAERTGGTYSTLKVQPAELEDSGVYFCASSRDRAGYTFGSGTRLTVV.